The 6 T cell receptor beta chains in this list originate from one sample, sequenced in a study of immune cell composition in non-small cell lung cancer. Repertoires were generated with immunoSEQ multiplex PCR, while TCRdb's copy carries only in-frame clones and drops some. Of about 1,800 clones listed, over 60% were seen once; the top ten hold 9.9%. Sequenced material: lung tumor tissue. These receptors came from a human donor with non-small cell lung cancer.

This clone was recorded once. This chain connects TRBV5-1 to TRBJ2-3; D gene uncertain. The germline CDR1 and CDR2 sequences are SGHRS and YFSETQ. The V end was cut by 4 bases, the J end by 0 bases, with 3 bases between. The CDR3 runs 12 residues. CDR3 sequence: CASSPSTDTQYF. In DNA form, the CDR3 reads TGCGCCAGCAGCCCGAGCACAGATACGCAGTATTTT. Supplemented by reference TRBV5-1 and TRBJ2-3, the full variable domain reads KAGVTQTPRYLIKTRGQQVTLSCSPISGHRSVSWYQQTPGQGLQFLFEYFSETQRNKGNFPGRFSGRQFSNSRSEMNVSTLELGDSALYLCASSPSTDTQYFGPGTRLTVL.

The chain recombines TRBV7-2 with TRBJ2-2; tentatively, D is TRBD2 (5 bases). Germline lookup yields CDR1 SGHTA and CDR2 FQGNSA. Trimming removed 1 base from V and 6 bases from J, with 12 bases in between. The CDR3 spans 15 residues. CDR3 residues: CASSLGPSNAGELFF. CDR3 sequence (DNA): TGTGCCAGCAGCTTAGGGCCTAGCAACGCCGGGGAGCTGTTTTTT.

The gene calls are TRBV27 and TRBJ2-7, with D perhaps TRBD2 (6 bases). Germline loops: CDR1 MNHEY, CDR2 SMNVEV (reference sequence). Trimming left V 4 bases short and J 4 bases short, with 14 bases between. The CDR3 covers 14 residues. This CDR3 is CASSSSVHRYEQYF. The CDR3 DNA is TGTGCCAGCAGTTCTAGCGTCCATAGGTACGAGCAGTACTTC.

CDR3 protein: CASSLVQGYQETQYF. CDR3 bases: TGCGCCAGCAGCTTGGTCCAGGGGTACCAAGAGACCCAGTACTTC. The genes are TRBV5-1 and TRBJ2-5; D is perhaps TRBD1 (6 bases). The CDR3 consists of 15 residues. Germline CDR1 is SGHRS and CDR2 is YFSETQ. Trimming removed 0 bases from V and 0 bases from J, with 9 bases in between.

DNA for the CDR3: TGTGCCAGCAGTTTATCACAGGGGAATACCTACGAGCAGTACTTC. Translating gives CASSLSQGNTYEQYF. The V and J genes are TRBV28 and TRBJ2-7, with 7 bases that match TRBD1. The V segment lost 1 base and the J segment 2 bases; nucleotides outside the gene matches: 5. The CDR3 loop spans 15 amino acids. CDR1 and CDR2 from the germline V gene are MDHEN and SYDVKM.

This sequence joins TRBV2 and TRBJ1-1; D is unclear. V lost 6 bases, J lost 2 bases, and 10 bases lay in between. This CDR3 has 13 amino acids. In germline, CDR1 is SNHLY, CDR2 FYNNEI. CDR3 DNA: TGTGCCAGCAGCACAACAGTAAACACTGAAGCTTTCTTT. It codes for CASSTTVNTEAFF.